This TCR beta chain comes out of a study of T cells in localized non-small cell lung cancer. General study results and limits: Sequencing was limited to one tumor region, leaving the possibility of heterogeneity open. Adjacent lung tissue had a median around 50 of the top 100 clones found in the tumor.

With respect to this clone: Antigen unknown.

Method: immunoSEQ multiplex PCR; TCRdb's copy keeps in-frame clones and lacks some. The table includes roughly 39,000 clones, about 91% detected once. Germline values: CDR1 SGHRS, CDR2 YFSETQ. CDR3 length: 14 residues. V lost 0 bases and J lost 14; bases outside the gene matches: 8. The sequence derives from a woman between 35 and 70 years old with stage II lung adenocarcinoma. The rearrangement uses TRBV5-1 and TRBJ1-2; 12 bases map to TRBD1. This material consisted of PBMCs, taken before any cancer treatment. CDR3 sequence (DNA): TGCGCCAGCAGCTTGGGCGGGACAGGGGGCGCGAGGACCTTC. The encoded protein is CASSLGGTGGARTF. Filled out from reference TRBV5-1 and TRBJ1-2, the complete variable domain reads KAGVTQTPRYLIKTRGQQVTLSCSPISGHRSVSWYQQTPGQGLQFLFEYFSETQRNKGNFPGRFSGRQFSNSRSEMNVSTLELGDSALYLCASSLGGTGGARTFGSGTRLTVV.